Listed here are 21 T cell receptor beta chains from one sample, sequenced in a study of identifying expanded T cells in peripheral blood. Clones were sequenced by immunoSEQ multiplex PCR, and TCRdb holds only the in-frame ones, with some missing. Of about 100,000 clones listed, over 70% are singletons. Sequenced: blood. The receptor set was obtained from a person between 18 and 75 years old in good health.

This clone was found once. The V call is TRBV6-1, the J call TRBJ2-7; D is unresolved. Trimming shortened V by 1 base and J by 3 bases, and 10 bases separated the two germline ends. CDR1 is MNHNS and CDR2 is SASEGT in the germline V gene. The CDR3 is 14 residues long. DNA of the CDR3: TGTGCCAGCAGTGAAGGGGCAGGTAGCTACGAGCAGTACTTC. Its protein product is CASSEGAGSYEQYF.

This CDR3 reads CAIRRASSYNEQFF. The CDR3 bases are TGTGCCATCAGGCGGGCGAGCTCCTACAATGAGCAGTTCTTC. The chain carries TRBV10-3 and TRBJ2-1; D is perhaps TRBD2 (5 bases). Germline V lookup: CDR1 ENHRY, CDR2 SYGVKD. The CDR3 has 14 amino acids. V lost 6 bases to trimming and J lost 0 bases, with 9 bases between them.

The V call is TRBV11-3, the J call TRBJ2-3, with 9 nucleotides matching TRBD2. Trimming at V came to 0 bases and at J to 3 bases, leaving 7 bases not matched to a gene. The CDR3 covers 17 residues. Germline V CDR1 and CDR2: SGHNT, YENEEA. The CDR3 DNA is TGTGCCAGCAGCTTAGATCATAGCGGGGGCCGTACAGATACGCAGTATTTT. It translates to CASSLDHSGGRTDTQYF.

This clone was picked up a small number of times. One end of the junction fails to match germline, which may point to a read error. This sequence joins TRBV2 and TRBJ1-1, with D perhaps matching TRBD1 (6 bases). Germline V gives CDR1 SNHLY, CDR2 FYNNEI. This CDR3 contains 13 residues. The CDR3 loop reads CASSEGQYTEAFF. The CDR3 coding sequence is TGTGCCAGCAGCGAAGGACAGTACACTGAAGCTTTCTTT. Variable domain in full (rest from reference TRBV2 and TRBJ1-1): EPEVTQTPSHQVTQMGQEVILRCVPISNHLYFYWYRQILGQKVEFLVSFYNNEISEKSEIFDDQFSVERPDGSNFTLKIRSTKLEDSAMYFCASSEGQYTEAFFGQGTRLTVV.

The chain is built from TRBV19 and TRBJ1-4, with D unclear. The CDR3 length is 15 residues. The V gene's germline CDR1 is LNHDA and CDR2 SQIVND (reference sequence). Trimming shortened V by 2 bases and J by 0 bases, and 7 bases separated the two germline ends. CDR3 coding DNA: TGTGCCAGTAGTATACGAGCCGCAACTAATGAAAAACTGTTTTTT. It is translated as CASSIRAATNEKLFF.

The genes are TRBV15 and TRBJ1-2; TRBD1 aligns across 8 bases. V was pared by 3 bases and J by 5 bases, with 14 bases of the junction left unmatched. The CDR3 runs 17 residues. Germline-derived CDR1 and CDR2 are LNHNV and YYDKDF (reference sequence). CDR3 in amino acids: CATSSGRGAGGYYGYTF. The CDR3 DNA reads TGTGCCACCAGCAGCGGTAGGGGAGCAGGGGGCTATTATGGCTACACCTTC.

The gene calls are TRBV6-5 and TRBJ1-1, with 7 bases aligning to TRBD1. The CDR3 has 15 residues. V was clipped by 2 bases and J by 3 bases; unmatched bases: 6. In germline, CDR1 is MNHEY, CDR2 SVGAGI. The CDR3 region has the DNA TGTGCCAGCAGTTACCCAGGGGGGATCCACACTGAAGCTTTCTTT. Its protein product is CASSYPGGIHTEAFF.

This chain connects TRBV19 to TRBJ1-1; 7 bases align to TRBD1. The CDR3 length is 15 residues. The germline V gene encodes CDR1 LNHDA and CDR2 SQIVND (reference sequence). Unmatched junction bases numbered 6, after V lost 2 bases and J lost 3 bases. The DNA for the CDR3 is TGTGCCAGTAGTATATATAACAGGGGACACACTGAAGCTTTCTTT. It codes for CASSIYNRGHTEAFF. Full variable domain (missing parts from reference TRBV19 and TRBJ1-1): DGGITQSPKYLFRKEGQNVTLSCEQNLNHDAMYWYRQDPGQGLRLIYYSQIVNDFQKGDIAEGYSVSREKKESFPLTVTSAQKNPTAFYLCASSIYNRGHTEAFFGQGTRLTVV.

In DNA, the CDR3 is TGTGCCAGCTCATCCTCCGGGACAGGGTCCTATGGCTACACCTTC. Translated, it gives CASSSSGTGSYGYTF. V and J are TRBV18 and TRBJ1-2; 9 bases line up with TRBD1. Unmatched junction bases numbered 8, after V lost 5 bases and J lost 4 bases. CDR1 is KGHSH, CDR2 LQKENI, per germline. The CDR3 extends over 15 amino acids.

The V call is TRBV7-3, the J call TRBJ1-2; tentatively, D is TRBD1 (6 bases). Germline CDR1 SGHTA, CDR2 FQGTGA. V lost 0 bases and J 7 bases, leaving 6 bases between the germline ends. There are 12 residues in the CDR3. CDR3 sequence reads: CASSLTGAGYTF. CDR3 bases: TGTGCCAGCAGCTTAACGGGGGCTGGCTACACCTTC.

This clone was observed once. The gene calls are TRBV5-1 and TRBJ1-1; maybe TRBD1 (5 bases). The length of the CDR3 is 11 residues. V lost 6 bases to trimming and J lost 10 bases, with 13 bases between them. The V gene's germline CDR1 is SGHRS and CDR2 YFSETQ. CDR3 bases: TGCGCCAGCAACGGGGGATTCGGAGCTTTCTTT. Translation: CASNGGFGAFF.

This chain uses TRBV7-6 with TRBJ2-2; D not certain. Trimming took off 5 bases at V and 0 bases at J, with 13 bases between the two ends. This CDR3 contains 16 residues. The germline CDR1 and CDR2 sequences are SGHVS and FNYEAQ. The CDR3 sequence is CASSLELGTNTGELFF. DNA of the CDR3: TGTGCCAGCAGCCTGGAGCTGGGGACGAACACCGGGGAGCTGTTTTTT. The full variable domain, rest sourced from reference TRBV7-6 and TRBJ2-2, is GAGVSQSPRYKVTKRGQDVALRCDPISGHVSLYWYRQALGQGPEFLTYFNYEAQQDKSGLPNDRFSAERPEGSISTLTIQRTEQRDSAMYRCASSLELGTNTGELFFGEGSRLTVL.

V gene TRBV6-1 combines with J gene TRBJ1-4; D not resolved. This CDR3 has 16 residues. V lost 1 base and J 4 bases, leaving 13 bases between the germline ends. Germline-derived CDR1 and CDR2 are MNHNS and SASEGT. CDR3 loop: CASSEGWASSNEKLFF. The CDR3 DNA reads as TGTGCCAGCAGTGAAGGCTGGGCCTCCAGTAATGAAAAACTGTTTTTT.

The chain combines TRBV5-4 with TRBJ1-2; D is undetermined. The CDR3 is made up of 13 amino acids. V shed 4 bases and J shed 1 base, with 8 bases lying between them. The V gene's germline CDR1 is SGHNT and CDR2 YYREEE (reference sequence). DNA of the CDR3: TGTGCCAGCAGCCAGACACTTAACTATGGCTACACCTTC. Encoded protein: CASSQTLNYGYTF.

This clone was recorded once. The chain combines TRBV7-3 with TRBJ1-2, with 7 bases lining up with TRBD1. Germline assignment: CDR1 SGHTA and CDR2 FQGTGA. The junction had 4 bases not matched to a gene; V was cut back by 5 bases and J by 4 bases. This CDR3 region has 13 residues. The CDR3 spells CASSPTGIYGYTF. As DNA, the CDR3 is TGTGCCAGCAGCCCGACAGGGATCTATGGCTACACCTTC.

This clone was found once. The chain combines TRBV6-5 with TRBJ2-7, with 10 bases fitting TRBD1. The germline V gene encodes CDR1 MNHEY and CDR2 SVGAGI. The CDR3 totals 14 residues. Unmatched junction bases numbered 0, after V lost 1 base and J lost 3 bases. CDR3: CASSYWTGGYEQYF. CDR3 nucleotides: TGTGCCAGCAGTTACTGGACAGGGGGCTACGAGCAGTACTTC.

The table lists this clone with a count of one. CDR3 sequence reads: CASSELQNGYTF. As DNA, the CDR3 is TGTGCCAGCAGTGAATTGCAGAATGGCTACACCTTC. This chain joins TRBV2 and TRBJ1-2; D is uncertain. CDR3 size: 12 residues. Germline V gives CDR1 SNHLY, CDR2 FYNNEI. V was shortened by 2 bases and J by 6 bases, with 7 bases between the two germline ends.

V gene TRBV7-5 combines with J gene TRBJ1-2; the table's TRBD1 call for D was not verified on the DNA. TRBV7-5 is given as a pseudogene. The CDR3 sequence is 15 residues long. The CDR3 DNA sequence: TGTGTCAGAAGCTCTAAGGGTAGGGGGAACTATGGCTACACCTTC. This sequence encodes CVRSSKGRGNYGYTF.

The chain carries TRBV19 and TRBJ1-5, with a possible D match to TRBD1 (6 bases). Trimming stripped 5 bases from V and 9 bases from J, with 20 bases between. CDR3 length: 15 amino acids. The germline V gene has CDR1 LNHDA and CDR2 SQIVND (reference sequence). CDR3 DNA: TGTGCCAGTAGTCCCCCAACAACAGGGCGCAGGCCCCAGCATTTT. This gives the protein CASSPPTTGRRPQHF.

The CDR3 loop reads CASSAGAEPRGYTF. CDR3 sequence (DNA): TGTGCCAGCAGCGCAGGAGCGGAACCGCGTGGCTACACCTTC. This chain joins TRBV9 and TRBJ1-2, with unresolved D. The CDR3 consists of 14 residues. Germline values: CDR1 SGDLS, CDR2 YYNGEE. The V and J ends lost 3 bases and 7 bases respectively, with 16 bases between them.

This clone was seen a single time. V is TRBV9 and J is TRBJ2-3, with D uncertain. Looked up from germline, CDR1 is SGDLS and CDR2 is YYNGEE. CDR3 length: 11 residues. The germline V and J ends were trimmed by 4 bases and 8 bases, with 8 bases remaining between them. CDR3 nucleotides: TGTGCCAGCAGCTCCGCAATTACGCAGTATTTT. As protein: CASSSAITQYF.